Each of the 13 T cell receptor beta chains below was sequenced from the same sample in a study of T cell clonotyping in hematopoietic cell transplantation. The table came from immunoSEQ multiplex PCR; TCRdb's copy has only in-frame clones and leaves some out. The sample includes some 45,000 clones, 80% to 85% seen only once; the top ten take approximately 5.7%. Stated time point: recipient sample about 28 days before transplant, after cytoreduction. Sequenced material: peripheral blood mononuclear cells, taken before stem cell transplant. The receptors were sampled from a man in his 60s with myelodysplastic syndrome. Some clones in this sample may be carry-over from other donors' samples.

The chain combines TRBV7-2 with TRBJ1-3; D remains unclear. Trimming took 6 bases from V and 6 from J, leaving 12 bases between them. The CDR3 consists of 13 residues. Germline V gene sequence: CDR1 SGHTA, CDR2 FQGNSA. DNA for the CDR3: TGTGCCAGCAGTTCAGACACTGAAAACACCATATATTTT. Translating it yields CASSSDTENTIYF.

The chain combines TRBV28 with TRBJ1-3; 8 bases are a match to TRBD1. Germline CDR1 and CDR2: MDHEN and SYDVKM. The CDR3 totals 16 residues. The trim removed 5 bases at V and 0 bases at J, leaving 6 bases unmatched. For the CDR3, the DNA is TGTGCCAGCAGTATACAGGGGGTATCCTCTGGAAACACCATATATTTT. Its protein is CASSIQGVSSGNTIYF.

The chain recombines TRBV29-1 with TRBJ2-7; D ambiguous. Germline CDR1 is SQVTM and CDR2 is ANQGSEA. CDR3 size: 11 residues. V lost 1 base and J 3 bases, leaving 4 bases between the germline ends. For the CDR3, the DNA is TGCAGCGTTGAAGTACTCTACGAGCAGTACTTC. Its protein is CSVEVLYEQYF.

The gene calls are TRBV7-9 and TRBJ2-2, with a weak D call TRBD1 (6 bases). With 5 bases removed from V and 7 bases from J, the gap between germline ends came to 8 bases. Germline V gene data show CDR1 as SEHNR and CDR2 as FQNEAQ (reference sequence). This CDR3 has 12 amino acids. Here the CDR3 reads CASSRQVGELFF. DNA of the CDR3: TGTGCCAGCAGCCGACAGGTCGGGGAGCTGTTTTTT.

The V call is TRBV6-1, the J call TRBJ2-2; 7 bases are a match to TRBD1. This CDR3 comprises 15 residues. Unmatched junction bases numbered 9, after V lost 6 bases and J lost 5 bases. Germline loops: CDR1 MNHNS, CDR2 SASEGT. The CDR3 loop reads CASRRQGVVTGELFF. Here the CDR3 DNA reads TGTGCCAGCAGGAGACAGGGTGTAGTAACCGGGGAGCTGTTTTTT.

The chain recombines TRBV10-3 with TRBJ2-7; D gene uncertain. The CDR3 has 14 amino acids. Trimming removed 0 bases from V and 0 bases from J, with 6 bases in between. Germline-derived CDR1 and CDR2 are ENHRY and SYGVKD. In DNA form, the CDR3 reads TGTGCCATCAGTGAGTCTGGGCACTCCTACGAGCAGTACTTC. The encoded protein is CAISESGHSYEQYF.

This sequence joins TRBV10-3 and TRBJ2-7; the match to TRBD1 covers 7 bases. CDR3 length equals 13 residues. V lost 6 bases, J lost 2 bases, and 4 bases stayed unmatched. Germline CDR1 ENHRY, CDR2 SYGVKD. In nucleotides, the CDR3 is TGTGCCATCAGCCCGGGACAGCCCTACGAGCAGTACTTC. Amino acid sequence: CAISPGQPYEQYF.

This clone was seen once. The J gene is TRBJ1-5, the V gene TRBV4-2; 10 bases are a match to TRBD1. Germline values: CDR1 LGHNA, CDR2 YNFKEQ. J was trimmed by 6 bases and V by 6 bases; bases with no gene match: 11. This CDR3 is 16 amino acids long. In DNA, the CDR3 is TGTGCCAGCAGACTTACCGGGACAGGGGAGGTTCAGCCCCAGCATTTT. Its protein is CASRLTGTGEVQPQHF.

The chain has TRBV11-2 and TRBJ1-3; D is ambiguous. The CDR3 is made up of 17 amino acids. Germline V gene sequence: CDR1 SGHAT, CDR2 FQNNGV. Trimming removed 6 bases at V and 0 bases at J, with 18 bases between. CDR3 nucleotides: TGTGCCAGCAGTCCCTACCCGAAAGGACCCTCTGGAAACACCATATATTTT. Amino acids: CASSPYPKGPSGNTIYF.

As to this clone: The junction departs from germline at one end; a sequencing error may be responsible. The gene calls are TRBV7-7 and TRBJ2-1, with D possibly TRBD1 on 6 matching bases. CDR1 is SSHAT and CDR2 is FNYEAQ in the germline V gene (reference sequence). This CDR3 is 16 amino acids long. The CDR3 loop reads CASSLSPWGGQTEQFF. The CDR3 nucleotides read TGTGCTAGCAGCTTGTCCCCGTGGGGCGGACAGACTGAGCAGTTCTTC.

This chain links TRBV6-5 with TRBJ1-1; 8 bases map to TRBD1. V gave up 2 bases and J gave up 4 bases; unmatched junction bases: 6. The length of the CDR3 is 15 residues. CDR1 and CDR2 (germline): MNHEY, SVGAGI. CDR3 in DNA: TGTGCCAGCAGTTACGGGAACAGGGGGACCACTGAAGCTTTCTTT. Translation: CASSYGNRGTTEAFF.

The rearrangement links TRBV7-6 to TRBJ2-5, with TRBD2 matching 9 bases. Per the germline V gene, CDR1 is SGHVS and CDR2 is FNYEAQ. This CDR3 is built from 16 residues. V lost 2 bases, J lost 5 bases, and 9 bases stayed unmatched. CDR3: CASSLTGRGGPETQYF. The CDR3 coding sequence is TGTGCCAGCAGCTTAACGGGGCGGGGGGGCCCGGAGACCCAGTACTTC. Supplemented by reference TRBV7-6 and TRBJ2-5, the full variable domain reads GAGVSQSPRYKVTKRGQDVALRCDPISGHVSLYWYRQALGQGPEFLTYFNYEAQQDKSGLPNDRFSAERPEGSISTLTIQRTEQRDSAMYRCASSLTGRGGPETQYFGPGTRLLVL.

The rearrangement joins TRBV7-2 to TRBJ1-2; 10 bases fit TRBD1. With V trimmed by 5 bases and J by 6 bases, 6 bases remained unmatched. This CDR3 has 14 amino acids. CDR1 and CDR2 from the germline V gene are SGHTA and FQGNSA. CDR3 nucleotide sequence: TGTGCCAGCAGCCAGAGACAGGGGGCGGATGGCTACACCTTC. This sequence encodes CASSQRQGADGYTF. Using reference TRBV7-2 and TRBJ1-2 for the parts outside the CDR3, the full variable domain is GAGVSQSPSNKVTEKGKDVELRCDPISGHTALYWYRQSLGQGLEFLIYFQGNSAPDKSGLPSDRFSAERTGGSVSTLTIQRTQQEDSAVYLCASSQRQGADGYTFGSGTRLTVV.